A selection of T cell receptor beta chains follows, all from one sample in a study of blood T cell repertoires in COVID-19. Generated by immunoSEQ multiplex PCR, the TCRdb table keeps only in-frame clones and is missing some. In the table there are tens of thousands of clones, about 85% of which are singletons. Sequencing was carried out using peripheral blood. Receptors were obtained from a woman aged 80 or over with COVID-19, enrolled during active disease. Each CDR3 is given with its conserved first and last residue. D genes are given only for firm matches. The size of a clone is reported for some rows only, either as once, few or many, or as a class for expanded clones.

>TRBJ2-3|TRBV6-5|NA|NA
TGTGCCAGCAGCCTGACTAGCACAGATACGCAGTATTTT
CASSLTSTDTQYF
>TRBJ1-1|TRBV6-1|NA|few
TGTGCCAGCAGTGAGATTAGAGCTTTCTTT
CASSEIRAFF
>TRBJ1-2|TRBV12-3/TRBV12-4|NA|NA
TGTGCCAGCAGTTTCCCAGGATGGTATGGCTACACCTTC
CASSFPGWYGYTF
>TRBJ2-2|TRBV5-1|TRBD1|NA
TGCGCCAGCAGCTTCGGACAGGGGAACATCGGGGAGCTGTTTTTT
CASSFGQGNIGELFF
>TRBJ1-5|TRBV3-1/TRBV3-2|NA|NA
TGTGCCAGCAGCCAAACGGGCAGGGGCAATCAGCCCCAGCATTTT
CASSQTGRGNQPQHF
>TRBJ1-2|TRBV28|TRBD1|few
TGTGCCAGCAGACCAGGGCAGGGACAGGGGCATGGCTACACCTTC
CASRPGQGQGHGYTF
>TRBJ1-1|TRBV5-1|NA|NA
TGCGCCAGCAGCTTGGCAGCGATGAACACTGAAGCTTTCTTT
CASSLAAMNTEAFF
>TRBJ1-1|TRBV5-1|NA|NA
TGCGCCAGCAGCTTGCAGGGGATGAACACTGAAGCTTTCTTT
CASSLQGMNTEAFF
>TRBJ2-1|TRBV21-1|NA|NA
TGTGCCAGCAGCAGATACCCAGGGGTTGAGCAGTTCTTC
CASSRYPGVEQFF
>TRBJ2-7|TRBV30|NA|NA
TGTGCCTGGAGTGAGGGGGACTACGCGCCCTACGAGCAGTACTTC
CAWSEGDYAPYEQYF
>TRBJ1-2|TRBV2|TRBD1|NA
TGTGCCAGCAGAGATCAGGGGGCGAAGGGCTACACCTTC
CASRDQGAKGYTF
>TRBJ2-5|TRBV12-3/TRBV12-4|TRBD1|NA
TGTGCCAGCAGCACACAGGGGGCGGCCCAGTACTTC
CASSTQGAAQYF
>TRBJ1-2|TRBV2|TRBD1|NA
TGTGCCAGCAAGGGACAGGGAAATGGCTACACCTTC
CASKGQGNGYTF
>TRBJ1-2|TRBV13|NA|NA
TGTGCCAGCAGCTTAGAATCCTTGGGGGGGCCCATAGCTGGCTACACCTTC
CASSLESLGGPIAGYTF
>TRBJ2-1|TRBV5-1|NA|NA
TGCGCCAGCAGCTTGGAGGCAGGGGTCCACTACAATGAGCAGTTCTTC
CASSLEAGVHYNEQFF
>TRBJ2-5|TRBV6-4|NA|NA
TGTGCCAGCACTCAAGGAAGGAGGGAAGAGACCCAGTACTTC
CASTQGRREETQYF
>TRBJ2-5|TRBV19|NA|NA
TGTGCCAATAACATTTGGCAGAGGGATTACCAAGAGACCCAGTACTTC
CANNIWQRDYQETQYF
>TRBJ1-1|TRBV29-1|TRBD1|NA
TGCAGCGCTATGGGACAGACGAACACTGAAGCTTTCTTT
CSAMGQTNTEAFF
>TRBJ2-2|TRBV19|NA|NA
TGTGCCAGTAGTATCAGTGGCGGGGAGCTGTTTTTT
CASSISGGELFF
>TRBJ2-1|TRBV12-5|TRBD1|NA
TGTGCTAGTGGTGAGGGACAGGGCTTCAGTGAGCAGTTCTTC
CASGEGQGFSEQFF
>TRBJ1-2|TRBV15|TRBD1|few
TGTGCCACCAGCCCGGGACAGCCGAACTATGGCTACACCTTC
CATSPGQPNYGYTF
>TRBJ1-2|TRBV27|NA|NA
TGTGCCAGCAGTTCCCCTTGGGGGGGGCGCAGCTACACCTTC
CASSSPWGGRSYTF
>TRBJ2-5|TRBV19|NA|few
TGTGCCAGTAGTCTCCAAGAGACCCAGTACTTC
CASSLQETQYF
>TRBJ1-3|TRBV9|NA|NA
TGTGCCAGCAGCGAGATGGGAGTAGCTGGAAACACCATATATTTT
CASSEMGVAGNTIYF
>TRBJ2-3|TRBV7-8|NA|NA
TGTGCCAGCAGCTTACTCATGGCTCGCACAGATACGCAGTATTTT
CASSLLMARTDTQYF
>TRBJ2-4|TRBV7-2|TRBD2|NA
TGTGCCAGCAGCTTAGGCGGGGGGGTCGCCAAAAACATTCAGTACTTC
CASSLGGGVAKNIQYF
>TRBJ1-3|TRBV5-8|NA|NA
TGTGCCAGCAGCCGGGGGGGCGCGGGAAACACCATATATTTT
CASSRGGAGNTIYF
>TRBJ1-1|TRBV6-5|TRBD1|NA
TGTGCCAGCAGCGCGTCAGGGGGCACTGAAGCTTTCTTT
CASSASGGTEAFF
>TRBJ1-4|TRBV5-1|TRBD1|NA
TGCGCCAGCAGCCTGGGACAGGGTAATGAAAAACTGTTTTTT
CASSLGQGNEKLFF
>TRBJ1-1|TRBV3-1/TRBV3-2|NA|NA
TGTGCCAGCAGCCACCTGCTCCCCACAGGGAGAGGCACTGAAGCTTTCTTT
CASSHLLPTGRGTEAFF
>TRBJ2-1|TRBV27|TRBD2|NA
TGTGCCAGCAGTTCCCTAGCGGGGGGTCTGTTCTTC
CASSSLAGGLFF
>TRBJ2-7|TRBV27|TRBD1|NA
TGTGCCAGCGGGACAGCCGAGCAGTACTTC
CASGTAEQYF
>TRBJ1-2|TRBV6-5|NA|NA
TGTGCCAGCAGTTACGGGCAGGGCCCTTATGGCTACACCTTC
CASSYGQGPYGYTF
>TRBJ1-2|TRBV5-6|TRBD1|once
TGTGCCAGCAGCATAAGGACAGGCAACTATGGCTACACCTTC
CASSIRTGNYGYTF
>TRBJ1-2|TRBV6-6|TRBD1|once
TGTGCCAGCAGTTACCGACAGGGTGGCTATGGCTACACCTTC
CASSYRQGGYGYTF